This TCR beta chain was sequenced during a study of cytomegalovirus exposure and HLA in healthy donors. Profiled with immunoSEQ multiplex PCR; TCRdb holds only in-frame clones, not every one. The profile shows 55,000 to 80,000 clones, roughly 95% of them singletons. V was trimmed by 1 base and J by 4 bases, leaving 8 bases between them. Germline CDR1 SNHLY, CDR2 FYNNEI. The CDR3 spans 15 residues. The sequence was obtained from a young man in good health and CMV-seronegative. The chain links TRBV2 to TRBJ2-6; D is undetermined. Material for sequencing was PBMCs. CDR3 sequence (DNA): TGTGCCAGCAGTGAAGGGAGCTCCGGGGCCAACGTCCTGACTTTC. Its protein is CASSEGSSGANVLTF.